The sequence of this TCR beta chain was determined in a study of shared clonotypes between healthy human individuals (dated by TCRdb to 2020 to 2021). General notes on the study: The cohort comprised a couple of women and three men aged 18 to 49 years. To estimate repertoire size and how much clonotypes are shared between individuals, the study performed deep sequencing of blood TCR repertoires from roughly five healthy adults. Libraries were prepared and TCR repertoires were sequenced by different laboratories using diverse techniques, in order to increase sequencing depth and limit assay-specific biases. Leukapheresis yielded between about 0.94 and 8.9 billion PBMCs per donor. For each donor, three plates each were used for CD4 naive and CD4 memory, two plates were used for CD8 naive, and one plate was used for CD8 memory.

TCR CDR3 regions were amplified from genomic DNA by multiplex PCR using the deep immunoSEQ assay. For each cell subset, the extracted genomic DNA was distributed evenly across all wells of several immunoSEQ 96-well plates, and each plate served as one replicate. For sorted subsets, roughly 200 ng of genomic DNA, equivalent to roughly 33,000 T cell genomes, went into each replicate PCR. Purified libraries were measured with a Qubit 3.0 fluorometer, size-checked on a Bioanalyzer 2100, and measured again with the KAPA Library Quantification kit. Every immunoSEQ 96-well plate was sequenced on a dedicated single-read 150-cycle Illumina NextSeq 550 flow cell. In the paper's pipeline: Because the immunoSEQ output held only junctional sequences and lacked quality scores, the filtering could not match the filtering applied to full-length reads. Sequences were annotated with PyIR, a Python wrapper for IgBLAST v1.9, and V/J genes and CDR3 were assigned using IMGT germline references. Any read was removed if the V/J assignment was weak (E-value above 1e-6), the CDR3 was missing, or the read contained stop codons, out-of-frame junctions, or ambiguous translated residues. V3J clonotypes were defined as sequences sharing the same inferred V gene, J gene, and CDR3 amino acid sequence. Percentage overlap between repertoires was computed as shared unique clonotypes divided by the size of the smaller repertoire. Repertoire richness was assessed with RTK rarefaction, the Chao1 estimator, and Recon v2.1 estimates of unobserved clonotypes. Generation probabilities for all TCRbeta clonotypes obtained by the gDNA method from a handful of donors were computed using OLGA. TCRdb carries this immuneACCESS record with in-frame sequences only. Its versions omit some clonotypes, under half of them owing to an unresolved V gene in the studies checked, with the rest unexplained. That table is the source of V, J and clone size, and D and trimming were worked out from the DNA. The sample contains roughly 1,600,000 clones, 98% of them found a single time. The top ten clonotypes cover 0.36% of the sample.

The donors were healthy, HIV-negative adults who had no recently reported acute infections or vaccinations. Only Caucasian adults living in Nashville, Tennessee, USA were represented among the donors. Magnetic negative selection was used to enrich CD4+ T cells, after which naive cells were positively selected on CD45RA and the negative fraction became the memory subset. After blood collection by leukapheresis, PBMCs were isolated using Ficoll-Histopaque density gradient centrifugation and then cryopreserved in the vapor phase of liquid nitrogen. Analytical flow cytometry was used to check the purity and quantity of every magnetically sorted T cell population. From each sorted fraction, genomic DNA was isolated and quantified by UV absorbance on a Nanodrop 2000c. Concerning this clone itself: The clone's antigen remains unknown. No base quality information exists; no much larger clone differs at one position.

General conclusions and limits of the study: The genetic and exposure-history diversity represented was limited by the small number of donors. Even with the large sequencing depth, rarefaction of the sorted-subset datasets indicated that sequencing was incomplete. Higher generation probabilities were observed for clonotypes shared by all four sorted-subset donors than for non-shared clonotypes. Based on pairwise subsampling, the degree of clonotype sharing among donors was expected to be affected by sequencing depth. Sampling was restricted to blood, and TCR repertoires in tissues likely differ from the TCR repertoires found in blood. When four donors were compared, the shared fraction of clonotypes was about 5% for naive CD4, approximately 3.5% for naive CD8, 2% to 2.5% for memory CD4, and 0.35% to 0.4% for memory CD8. Naive subsets generally had larger estimated clonotype richness than memory subsets.

The CDR3 contains 13 residues, cysteine and phenylalanine counted. Just the 39-base CDR3 DNA is kept, in frame starting at base 1. According to the germline V gene, CDR1 reads SGHRS and CDR2 reads YFSETQ. The junction carries 10 bases between V and J, which are trimmed by 4 bases and 5 bases respectively. This receptor was taken from a young man in good health. Here the chain combines TRBV5-1 and TRBJ2-1; the D segment cannot be called with confidence. The specimen sequenced was naive CD4+ T cells sorted from blood. Taken with the paper, the label for cell subset or site translates to: CD45RA+ positively selected. In nucleotide form, the sequence is TGCGCCAGCAGCCGTAATTGGGACAATGAGCAGTTCTTC. Its translation is CASSRNWDNEQFF.